This TCR beta chain derives from a study of long-term antiretroviral therapy in people with HIV. A note on this clone: Antigen specificity is unknown.

The libraries were made with immunoSEQ v3.0 at survey level. The table came from immunoSEQ multiplex PCR; TCRdb's copy has only in-frame clones and leaves some out. The sample carries fewer than 45,000 clones, about 95% recorded once. From each donor, at least one pre-ART PBMC sample and at least two post-ART PBMC samples were obtained. Treatment for every participant with HIV took place in the United States. Study-level points and caveats: An increase in diversity followed ART, yet levels stayed below transplant donor controls. Blood specimens, gathered between about 2003 and 2018, were possibly obtained under older ART regimens.

The CDR3 is made up of 16 amino acids. The germline gives CDR1 LGHNA, CDR2 YSLEER. V dropped 4 bases and J dropped 4; count of bases not matched to a gene: 9. This material consisted of unsorted PBMCs, taken 3.7 years after starting antiretroviral therapy. The rearrangement uses TRBV4-3 and TRBJ1-3; 8 bases line up with TRBD1. This TCR was recovered from a woman aged 50 to 60 with HIV. The CDR3, as DNA: TGCGCCAGCAGCCCGGCTTTCCAGGGGGCCGGAAACACCATATATTTT. This encodes CASSPAFQGAGNTIYF.